One sample yielded the 13 T cell receptor beta chains listed below, sequenced in a study of T cell responses to AZD1222 COVID-19 vaccine. The assay was immunoSEQ multiplex PCR, and TCRdb's table has in-frame clones only and misses some. Among 120,000 or so clones listed, about nine tenths were seen once. Source: peripheral blood, taken on day 0 of AZD1222 vaccination. These receptors were taken from an adult in good health.

This clone was observed a single time. The chain has TRBV5-1 and TRBJ1-3; tentatively, D is TRBD1 (6 bases). The V gene lost 1 base and the J gene lost 2 bases, with 13 bases spanning the gap. The CDR3 consists of 16 residues. Germline assignment: CDR1 SGHRS and CDR2 YFSETQ. The CDR3 loop is CASSLMGGVPGNTIYF. In DNA, the CDR3 is TGCGCCAGCAGCTTGATGGGGGGCGTCCCTGGAAACACCATATATTTT. The full variable domain, in which reference TRBV5-1 and TRBJ1-3 provide the parts outside the CDR3, is KAGVTQTPRYLIKTRGQQVTLSCSPISGHRSVSWYQQTPGQGLQFLFEYFSETQRNKGNFPGRFSGRQFSNSRSEMNVSTLELGDSALYLCASSLMGGVPGNTIYFGEGSWLTVV.

V is TRBV19 and J is TRBJ2-3; D might be TRBD1 or TRBD2, each matching 5 bases. The V and J ends lost 6 bases and 6 bases respectively, with 13 bases between them. The CDR3 is made up of 13 amino acids. The germline CDR1 and CDR2 sequences are LNHDA and SQIVND (reference sequence). CDR3 amino acids: CASRAVGTDTQYF. CDR3 sequence (DNA): TGTGCCAGTAGAGCAGTAGGGACCGATACGCAGTATTTT.

The chain recombines TRBV10-3 with TRBJ1-3; 9 bases map to TRBD1. Germline values: CDR1 ENHRY, CDR2 SYGVKD. Germline trimming cut 4 bases from V and 0 bases from J; bases unmatched to any gene: 7. This CDR3 comprises 17 residues. In nucleotides, the CDR3 is TGTGCCATCAGTGTCCGGGACAGGGCAAACTCTGGAAACACCATATATTTT. Its translation: CAISVRDRANSGNTIYF.

The chain joins TRBV6-5 to TRBJ1-5; D ambiguous. V gave up 6 bases and J gave up 4 bases, with 13 bases separating them. The CDR3 runs to 14 residues. Germline V CDR1 and CDR2: MNHEY, SVGAGI. CDR3 residues: CASSATPGNQPQHF. The CDR3 bases are TGTGCCAGCAGCGCCACCCCCGGTAATCAGCCCCAGCATTTT.

The sample holds a few counts of this clone. V and J are TRBV28 and TRBJ1-3; tentative D call: TRBD1 (6 bases). There are 16 residues in the CDR3. V was cut by 4 bases and J by 3 bases, with 16 bases left in between. Germline V gives CDR1 MDHEN, CDR2 SYDVKM. The CDR3 is CASSSPGASFGNTIYF. For the CDR3, the DNA is TGTGCCAGCAGTTCACCGGGGGCCTCTTTTGGAAACACCATATATTTT.

J is TRBJ2-5 and V is TRBV4-3; D might be TRBD2 (5 bases). Per germline, CDR1 LGHNA and CDR2 YSLEER. The germline V and J ends were trimmed by 4 bases and 5 bases, with 17 bases remaining between them. The CDR3 covers 15 residues. CDR3 sequence (DNA): TGCGCCAGCAGCCCCCACGTAGGACTTGAGGAGACCCAGTACTTC. Residues: CASSPHVGLEETQYF.

V is TRBV12-3 or TRBV12-4 and J is TRBJ2-5; possibly TRBD2 for D (6 bases). Deletions cut 6 bases from V and 1 base from J, with 9 bases between. This CDR3 has 13 amino acids. The CDR3 here is CASSWDFQETQYF. The CDR3 region has the DNA TGTGCCAGCAGCTGGGACTTCCAAGAGACCCAGTACTTC.

This clone was seen a few times. The chain recombines TRBV15 with TRBJ1-1; a weak D match, TRBD1 (6 bases). This CDR3 region has 13 residues. Germline-derived CDR1 and CDR2 are LNHNV and YYDKDF (reference sequence). Trimming took off 5 bases at V and 1 base at J, with 8 bases between the two ends. Written as DNA, the CDR3 is TGTGCCACCAGCTCCAGGGGGAACACTGAAGCTTTCTTT. It encodes CATSSRGNTEAFF.

The chain employs TRBV21-1 and TRBJ2-7; the listed D gene, TRBD1, was not tested against the DNA. TRBV21-1 is recorded as a pseudogene. The length of the CDR3 is 13 residues. CDR3 sequence: CASKKGGNYEQYF. The CDR3 region has the DNA TGTGCCAGCAAAAAAGGGGGCAACTACGAGCAGTACTTC.

This sequence joins TRBV5-6 and TRBJ2-6; D unresolved. V lost 0 bases to trimming and J lost 0 bases, with 4 bases between them. This CDR3 is 15 amino acids long. Germline V gene lookup returns CDR1 SGHDT and CDR2 YYEEEE. CDR3 loop: CASSLVFSGANVLTF. The CDR3 bases are TGTGCCAGCAGCTTGGTCTTCTCTGGGGCCAACGTCCTGACTTTC.

This chain connects TRBV3-1 (or the pseudogene TRBV3-2) to TRBJ2-3; D uncertain. Germline CDR1 and CDR2: LGHDT and YNNKEL (reference sequence). This CDR3 is 15 amino acids long. Trimming cost V 0 bases and J 2 bases, with 9 bases left between them. The CDR3 spells CASSQDPTTTDTQYF. CDR3 DNA sequence: TGTGCCAGCAGCCAAGATCCTACGACCACAGATACGCAGTATTTT.

The J gene is TRBJ2-1, the V gene TRBV7-9; no clear D gene. Germline V gene lookup returns CDR1 SEHNR and CDR2 FQNEAQ (reference sequence). The CDR3 consists of 14 residues. The V end lost 4 bases, the J end lost 0 bases, and 7 bases lay between the germline ends. The CDR3 reads CASSSSSSYNEQFF. The CDR3 DNA sequence: TGTGCCAGCAGCTCCTCTAGCTCCTACAATGAGCAGTTCTTC.

The chain carries TRBV5-1 and TRBJ1-4, with D possibly TRBD1 on 6 matching bases. V gave up 4 bases and J gave up 5 bases, with 9 bases separating them. CDR3 length: 13 residues. The V gene's germline CDR1 is SGHRS and CDR2 YFSETQ. The CDR3 here is CASSDGQNEKLFF. CDR3 DNA sequence: TGCGCCAGCAGCGATGGACAGAATGAAAAACTGTTTTTT. Variable domain in full (rest from reference TRBV5-1 and TRBJ1-4): KAGVTQTPRYLIKTRGQQVTLSCSPISGHRSVSWYQQTPGQGLQFLFEYFSETQRNKGNFPGRFSGRQFSNSRSEMNVSTLELGDSALYLCASSDGQNEKLFFGSGTQLSVL.